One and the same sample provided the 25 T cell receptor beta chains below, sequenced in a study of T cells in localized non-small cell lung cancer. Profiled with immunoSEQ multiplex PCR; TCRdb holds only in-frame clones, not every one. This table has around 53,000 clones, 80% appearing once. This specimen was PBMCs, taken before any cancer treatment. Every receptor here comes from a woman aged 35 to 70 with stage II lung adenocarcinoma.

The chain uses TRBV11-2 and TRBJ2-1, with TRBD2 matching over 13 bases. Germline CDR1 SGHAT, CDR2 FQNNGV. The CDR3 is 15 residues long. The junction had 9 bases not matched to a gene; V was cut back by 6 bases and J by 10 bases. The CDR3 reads CASSRTSGGLGEQFF. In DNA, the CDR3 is TGTGCCAGCAGTAGGACTAGCGGGGGCCTAGGAGAGCAGTTCTTC.

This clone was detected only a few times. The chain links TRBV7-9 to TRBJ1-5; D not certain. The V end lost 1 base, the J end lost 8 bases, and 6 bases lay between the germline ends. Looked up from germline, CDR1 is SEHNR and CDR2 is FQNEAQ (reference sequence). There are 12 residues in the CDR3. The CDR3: CASSLGTEPQHF. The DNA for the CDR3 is TGTGCCAGCAGCTTAGGGACCGAGCCCCAGCATTTT.

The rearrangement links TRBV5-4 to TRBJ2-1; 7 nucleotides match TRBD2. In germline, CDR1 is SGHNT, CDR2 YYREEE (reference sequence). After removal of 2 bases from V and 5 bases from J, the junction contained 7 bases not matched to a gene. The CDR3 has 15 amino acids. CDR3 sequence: CASSFSGAGNNEQFF. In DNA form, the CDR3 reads TGTGCCAGCAGCTTCAGCGGGGCCGGCAACAATGAGCAGTTCTTC.

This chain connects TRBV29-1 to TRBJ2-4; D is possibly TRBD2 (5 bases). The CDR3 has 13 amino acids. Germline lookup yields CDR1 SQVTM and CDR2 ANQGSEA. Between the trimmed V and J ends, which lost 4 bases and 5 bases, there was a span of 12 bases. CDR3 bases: TGCAGCGTTGTGAGAGGGTCCGAAAACATTCAGTACTTC. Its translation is CSVVRGSENIQYF.

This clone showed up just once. The CDR3 is CASTPGGAIEQFF. CDR3 coding DNA: TGTGCCAGCACCCCCGGGGGGGCAATTGAGCAGTTCTTC. The rearrangement joins TRBV2 to TRBJ2-1; the match to TRBD2 covers 8 bases. CDR3 length: 13 residues. The V and J ends lost 7 bases and 9 bases, in that order; junction bases with no gene match: 8. Germline lookup yields CDR1 SNHLY and CDR2 FYNNEI.

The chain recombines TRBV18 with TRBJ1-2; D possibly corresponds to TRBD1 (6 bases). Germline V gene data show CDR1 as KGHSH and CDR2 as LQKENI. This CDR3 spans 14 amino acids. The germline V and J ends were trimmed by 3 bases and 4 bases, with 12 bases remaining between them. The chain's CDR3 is CASSPAPDSYGYTF. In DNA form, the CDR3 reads TGTGCCAGCTCACCTGCGCCGGACAGCTATGGCTACACCTTC.

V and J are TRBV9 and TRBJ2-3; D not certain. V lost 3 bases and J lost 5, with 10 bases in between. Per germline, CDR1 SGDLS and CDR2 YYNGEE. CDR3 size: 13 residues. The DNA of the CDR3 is TGTGCCAGCAGCGCCTGGCAGGAAGATACGCAGTATTTT. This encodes CASSAWQEDTQYF.

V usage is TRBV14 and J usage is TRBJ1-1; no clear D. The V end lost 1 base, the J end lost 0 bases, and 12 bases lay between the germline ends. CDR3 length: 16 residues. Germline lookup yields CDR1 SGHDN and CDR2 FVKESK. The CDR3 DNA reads TGTGCCAGCAGCCAAGTGGATACAACCCTGAACACTGAAGCTTTCTTT. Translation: CASSQVDTTLNTEAFF. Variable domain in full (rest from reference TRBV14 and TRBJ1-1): EAGVTQFPSHSVIEKGQTVTLRCDPISGHDNLYWYRRVMGKEIKFLLHFVKESKQDESGMPNNRFLAERTGGTYSTLKVQPAELEDSGVYFCASSQVDTTLNTEAFFGQGTRLTVV.

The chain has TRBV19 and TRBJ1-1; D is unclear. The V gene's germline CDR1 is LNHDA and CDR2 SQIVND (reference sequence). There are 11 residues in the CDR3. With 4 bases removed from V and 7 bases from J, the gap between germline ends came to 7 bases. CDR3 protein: CASSRGFEAFF. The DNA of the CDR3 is TGTGCCAGTAGTAGGGGATTTGAAGCTTTCTTT.

CDR3 DNA sequence: TGTGCCAGCAGCTTCGACAGGAGCTCCTACAATGAGCAGTTCTTC. It is translated as CASSFDRSSYNEQFF. The chain is built from TRBV7-2 and TRBJ2-1, with D tentatively TRBD1 (6 bases). The CDR3 is 15 residues long. CDR1 SGHTA and CDR2 FQGNSA come from the germline V gene. Trimming removed 3 bases at V and 0 bases at J, with 9 bases between.

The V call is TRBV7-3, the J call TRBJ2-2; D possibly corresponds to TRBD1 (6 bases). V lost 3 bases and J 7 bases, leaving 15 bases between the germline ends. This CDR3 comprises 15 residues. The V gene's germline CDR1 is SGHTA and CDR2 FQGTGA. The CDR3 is CASSLDSIGNGELFF. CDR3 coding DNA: TGTGCCAGCAGCTTGGACAGTATCGGGAACGGGGAGCTGTTTTTT.

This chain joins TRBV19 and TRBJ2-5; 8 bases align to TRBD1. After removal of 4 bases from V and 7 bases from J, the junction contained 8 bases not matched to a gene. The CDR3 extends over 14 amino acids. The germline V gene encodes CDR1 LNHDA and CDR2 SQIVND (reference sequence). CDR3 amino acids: CASSTTGTGVTQYF. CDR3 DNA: TGTGCCAGTAGTACTACCGGGACAGGAGTGACCCAGTACTTC. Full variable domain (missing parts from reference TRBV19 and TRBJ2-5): DGGITQSPKYLFRKEGQNVTLSCEQNLNHDAMYWYRQDPGQGLRLIYYSQIVNDFQKGDIAEGYSVSREKKESFPLTVTSAQKNPTAFYLCASSTTGTGVTQYFGPGTRLLVL.

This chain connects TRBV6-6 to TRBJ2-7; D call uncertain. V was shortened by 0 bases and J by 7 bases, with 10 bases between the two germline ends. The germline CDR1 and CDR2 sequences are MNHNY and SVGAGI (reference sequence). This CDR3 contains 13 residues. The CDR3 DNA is TGTGCCAGCAGTTACTCATGGTCCGGGGAGCAGTACTTC. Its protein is CASSYSWSGEQYF.

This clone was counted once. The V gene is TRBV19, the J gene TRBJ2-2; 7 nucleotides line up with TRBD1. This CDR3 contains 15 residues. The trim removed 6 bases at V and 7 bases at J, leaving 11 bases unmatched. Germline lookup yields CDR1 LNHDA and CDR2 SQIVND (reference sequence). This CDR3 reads CASSRDSQQVGELFF. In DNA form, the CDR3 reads TGTGCCAGTAGCAGGGACAGCCAGCAGGTCGGGGAGCTGTTTTTT.

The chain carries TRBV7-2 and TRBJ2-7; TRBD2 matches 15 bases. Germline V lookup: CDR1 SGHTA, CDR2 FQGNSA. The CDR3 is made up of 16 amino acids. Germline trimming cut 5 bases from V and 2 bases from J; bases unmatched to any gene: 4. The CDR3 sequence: CASSPRTSGGAYEQYF. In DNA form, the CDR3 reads TGTGCCAGCAGCCCCCGGACTAGCGGGGGGGCCTACGAGCAGTACTTC. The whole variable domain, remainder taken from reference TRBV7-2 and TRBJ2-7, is GAGVSQSPSNKVTEKGKDVELRCDPISGHTALYWYRQSLGQGLEFLIYFQGNSAPDKSGLPSDRFSAERTGGSVSTLTIQRTQQEDSAVYLCASSPRTSGGAYEQYFGPGTRLTVT.

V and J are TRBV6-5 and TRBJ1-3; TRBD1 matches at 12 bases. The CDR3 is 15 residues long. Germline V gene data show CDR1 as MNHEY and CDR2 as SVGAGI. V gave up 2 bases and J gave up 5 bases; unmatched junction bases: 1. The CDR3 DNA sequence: TGTGCCAGCAGTTACAGGGACAGGGGGCGAAACACCATATATTTT. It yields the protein CASSYRDRGRNTIYF.

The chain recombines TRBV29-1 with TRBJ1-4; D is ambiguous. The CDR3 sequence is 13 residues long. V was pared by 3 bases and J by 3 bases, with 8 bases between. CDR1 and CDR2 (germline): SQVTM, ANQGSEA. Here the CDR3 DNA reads TGCAGCGTTGAGATAGGGCCTAATGAAAAACTGTTTTTT. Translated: CSVEIGPNEKLFF. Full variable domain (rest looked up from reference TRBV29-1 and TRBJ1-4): SAVISQKPSRDICQRGTSLTIQCQVDSQVTMMFWYRQQPGQSLTLIATANQGSEATYESGFVIDKFPISRPNLTFSTLTVSNMSPEDSSIYLCSVEIGPNEKLFFGSGTQLSVL.

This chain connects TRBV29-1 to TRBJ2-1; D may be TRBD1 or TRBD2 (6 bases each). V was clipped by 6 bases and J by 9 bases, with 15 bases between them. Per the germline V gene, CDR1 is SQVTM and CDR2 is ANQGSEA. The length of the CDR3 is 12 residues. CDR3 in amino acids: CSVEGDSGEQFF. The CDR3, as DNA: TGCAGCGTAGAGGGGGATAGCGGTGAGCAGTTCTTC.

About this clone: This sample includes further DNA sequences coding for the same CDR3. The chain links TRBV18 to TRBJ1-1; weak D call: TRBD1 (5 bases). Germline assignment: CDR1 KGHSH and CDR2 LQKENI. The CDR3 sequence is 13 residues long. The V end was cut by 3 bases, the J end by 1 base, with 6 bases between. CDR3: CASSPGQNTEAFF. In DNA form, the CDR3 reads TGTGCCAGCTCACCTGGACAGAACACTGAAGCTTTCTTT.

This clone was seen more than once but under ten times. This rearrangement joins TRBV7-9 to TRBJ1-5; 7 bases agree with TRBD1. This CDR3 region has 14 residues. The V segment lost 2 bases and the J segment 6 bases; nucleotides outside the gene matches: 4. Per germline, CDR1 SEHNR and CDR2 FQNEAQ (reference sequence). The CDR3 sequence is CASSLQGEGQPQHF. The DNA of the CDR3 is TGTGCCAGCAGCTTACAGGGGGAAGGTCAGCCCCAGCATTTT.

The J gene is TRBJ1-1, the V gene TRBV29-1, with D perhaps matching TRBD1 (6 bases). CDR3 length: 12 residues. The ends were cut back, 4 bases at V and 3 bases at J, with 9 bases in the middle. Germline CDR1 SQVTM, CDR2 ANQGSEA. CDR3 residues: CSVVQGYTEAFF. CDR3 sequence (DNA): TGCAGCGTTGTACAGGGATACACTGAAGCTTTCTTT.

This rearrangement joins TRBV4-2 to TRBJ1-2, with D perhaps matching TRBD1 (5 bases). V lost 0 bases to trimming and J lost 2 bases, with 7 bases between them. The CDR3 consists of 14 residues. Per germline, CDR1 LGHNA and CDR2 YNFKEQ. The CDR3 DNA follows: TGTGCCAGCAGCCAAGATCGGGGGAACTATGGCTACACCTTC. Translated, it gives CASSQDRGNYGYTF.

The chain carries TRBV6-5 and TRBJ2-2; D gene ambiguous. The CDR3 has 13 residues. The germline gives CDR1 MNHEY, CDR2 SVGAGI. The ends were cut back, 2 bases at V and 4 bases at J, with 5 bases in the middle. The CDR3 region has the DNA TGTGCCAGCAGTTACAGGCGCACCGGGGAGCTGTTTTTT. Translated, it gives CASSYRRTGELFF.

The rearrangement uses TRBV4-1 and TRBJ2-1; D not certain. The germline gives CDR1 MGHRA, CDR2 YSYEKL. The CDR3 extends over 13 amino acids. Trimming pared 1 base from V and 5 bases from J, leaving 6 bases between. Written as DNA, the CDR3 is TGCGCCAGCAGCCAAGTTGCGGACAATGAGCAGTTCTTC. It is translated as CASSQVADNEQFF.

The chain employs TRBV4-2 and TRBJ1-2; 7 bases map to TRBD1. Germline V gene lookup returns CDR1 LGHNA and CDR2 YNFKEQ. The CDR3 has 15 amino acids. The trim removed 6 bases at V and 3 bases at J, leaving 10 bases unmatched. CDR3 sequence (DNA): TGTGCCAGCAGAGATTCCCGGGACAGACACTATGGCTACACCTTC. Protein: CASRDSRDRHYGYTF.